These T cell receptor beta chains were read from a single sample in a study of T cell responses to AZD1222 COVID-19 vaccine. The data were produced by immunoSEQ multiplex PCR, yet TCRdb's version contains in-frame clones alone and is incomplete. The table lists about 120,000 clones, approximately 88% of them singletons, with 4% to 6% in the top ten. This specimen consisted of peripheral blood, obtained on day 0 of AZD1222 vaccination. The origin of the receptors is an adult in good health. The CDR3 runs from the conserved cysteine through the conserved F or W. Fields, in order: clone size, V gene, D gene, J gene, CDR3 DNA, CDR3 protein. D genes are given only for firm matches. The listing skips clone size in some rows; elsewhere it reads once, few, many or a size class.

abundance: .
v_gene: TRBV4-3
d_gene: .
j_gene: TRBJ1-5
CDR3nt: TGCGCCAGCAGCCAGGGGATCTTTGGCAATCAGCCCCAGCATTTT
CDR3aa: CASSQGIFGNQPQHF

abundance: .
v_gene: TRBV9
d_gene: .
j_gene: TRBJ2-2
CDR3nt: TGTGCCAGCAGCGTAGGAAGTCCCGGGGAGCTGTTTTTT
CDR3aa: CASSVGSPGELFF

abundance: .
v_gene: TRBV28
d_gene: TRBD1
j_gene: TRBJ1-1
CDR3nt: TGTGCCAGCAGTGACAGGGTTATGAACACTGAAGCTTTCTTT
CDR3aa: CASSDRVMNTEAFF

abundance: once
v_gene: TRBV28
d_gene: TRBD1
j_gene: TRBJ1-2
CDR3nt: TGTGCCACCGGGACAGGGGGAGGTTCGGTCTATGGCTACACCTTC
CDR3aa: CATGTGGGSVYGYTF

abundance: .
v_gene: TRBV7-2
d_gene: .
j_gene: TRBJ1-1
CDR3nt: TGTGCCAGCAGCACACAGGGTGACACTGAAGCTTTCTTT
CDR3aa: CASSTQGDTEAFF

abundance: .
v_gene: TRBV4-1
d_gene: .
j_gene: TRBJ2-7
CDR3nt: TGCGCCAGCAGCCAAGTGCAGGGTGGGTCTCTGAACTTC
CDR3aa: CASSQVQGGSLNF

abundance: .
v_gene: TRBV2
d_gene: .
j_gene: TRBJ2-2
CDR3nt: TGTGCCAGCACGGCAGGTATCACCGGGGAGCTGTTTTTT
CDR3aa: CASTAGITGELFF

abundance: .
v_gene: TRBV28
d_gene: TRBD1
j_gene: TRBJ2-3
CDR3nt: TGTGCCAGCAGGCCCGGAGACAGGGTTACAGATACGCAGTATTTT
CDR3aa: CASRPGDRVTDTQYF

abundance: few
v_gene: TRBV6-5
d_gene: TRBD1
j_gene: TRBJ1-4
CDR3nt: TGTGCCAGCAGAGAGAACAGGGGCTCTGGGGAAAAACTGTTTTTT
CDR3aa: CASRENRGSGEKLFF

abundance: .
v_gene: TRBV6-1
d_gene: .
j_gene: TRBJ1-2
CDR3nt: TGTGCCAGCAGTGAAGGACAGGATGTGAGCTACACCTTC
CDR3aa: CASSEGQDVSYTF

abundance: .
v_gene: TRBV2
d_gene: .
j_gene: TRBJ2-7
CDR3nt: TGTGCCAGCAGGGAAGACTTGAGCTCCTACGAGCAGTACTTC
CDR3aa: CASREDLSSYEQYF

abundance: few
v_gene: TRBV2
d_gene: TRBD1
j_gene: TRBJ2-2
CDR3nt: TGTGCCAGCAGTGTCCCTCCGGGACAGGGGGCTGGGACCGGGGAGCTGTTTTTT
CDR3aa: CASSVPPGQGAGTGELFF

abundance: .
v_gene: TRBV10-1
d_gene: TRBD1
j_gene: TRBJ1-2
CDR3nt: TGCGCCAGCAGTGACTTACAACGTACAGGGGTACCTAACTATGGCTACACCTTC
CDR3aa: CASSDLQRTGVPNYGYTF

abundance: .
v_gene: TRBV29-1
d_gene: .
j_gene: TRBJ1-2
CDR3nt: TGCAGCGTTGGGACGTCTGCTAACTATGGCTACACCTTC
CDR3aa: CSVGTSANYGYTF

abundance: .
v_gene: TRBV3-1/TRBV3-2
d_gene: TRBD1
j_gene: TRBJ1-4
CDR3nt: TGTGCCAGCCACCCCGGGGGACAGGGGCTAGTTGCAACTAATGAAAAACTGTTTTTT
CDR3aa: CASHPGGQGLVATNEKLFF

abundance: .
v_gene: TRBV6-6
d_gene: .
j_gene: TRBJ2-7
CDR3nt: TGTGCCAGCAGTCTCCTCCGGGGAGAAACCTACGAGCAGTACTTC
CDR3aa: CASSLLRGETYEQYF

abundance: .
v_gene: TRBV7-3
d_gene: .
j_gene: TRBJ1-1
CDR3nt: TGTGCCAGCAGCTCCGGACAGAACACTGAAGCTTTCTTT
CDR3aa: CASSSGQNTEAFF

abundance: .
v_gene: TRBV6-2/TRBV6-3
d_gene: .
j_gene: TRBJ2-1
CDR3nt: TGTGCCAGCAGTTACTCTACATACAATGAGCAGTTCTTC
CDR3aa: CASSYSTYNEQFF

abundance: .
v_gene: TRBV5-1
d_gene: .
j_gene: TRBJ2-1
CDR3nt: TGCGCCAGCAGCTTGGCGCCAGGGGACCACAATGAGCAGTTCTTC
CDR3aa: CASSLAPGDHNEQFF

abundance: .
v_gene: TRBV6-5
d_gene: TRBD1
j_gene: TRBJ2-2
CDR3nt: TGTGCCAGCAGTTCCCTGACAGGGCAAGGCACCGGGGAGCTGTTTTTT
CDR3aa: CASSSLTGQGTGELFF

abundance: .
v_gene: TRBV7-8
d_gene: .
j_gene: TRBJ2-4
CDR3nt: TGTGCCAGCAGCCCCGAACCCAACCCGGCTAGTGGCATTCAGTACTTC
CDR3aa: CASSPEPNPASGIQYF

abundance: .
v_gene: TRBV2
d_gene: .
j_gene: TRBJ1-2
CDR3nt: TGTGCCAGCAGCCCTCCCGGGACACCTCCGAACTATGGCTACACCTTC
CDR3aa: CASSPPGTPPNYGYTF

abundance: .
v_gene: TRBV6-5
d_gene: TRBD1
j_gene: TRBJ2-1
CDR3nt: TGTGCCAGCACCGGGGACAGGGGCCGGGGTGAGCAGTTCTTC
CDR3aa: CASTGDRGRGEQFF

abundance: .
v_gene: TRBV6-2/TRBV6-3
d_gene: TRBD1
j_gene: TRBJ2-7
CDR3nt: TGTGCCAGCAGTTACACGTCCCCGGGACAGGGTGGCGAGCAGTACTTC
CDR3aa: CASSYTSPGQGGEQYF

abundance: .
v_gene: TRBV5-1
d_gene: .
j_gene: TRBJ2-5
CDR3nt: TGCGCCAGCAGCCCAAGGACTGCCCAAGAGACCCAGTACTTC
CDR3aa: CASSPRTAQETQYF

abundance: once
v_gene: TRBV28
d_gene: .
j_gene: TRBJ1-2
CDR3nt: TGTGCCAGCAGTAAATACAGAGGCAGTTCTTACTATGGCTACACCTTC
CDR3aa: CASSKYRGSSYYGYTF

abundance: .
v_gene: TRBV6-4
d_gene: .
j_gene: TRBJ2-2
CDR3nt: TGTGCCAGCAGTCCTCAGGAGGAAACCGGGGAGCTGTTTTTT
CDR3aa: CASSPQEETGELFF

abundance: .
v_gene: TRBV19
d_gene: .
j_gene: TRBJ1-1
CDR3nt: TGTGCCAGTAGAGACTCCGGGGCGTCTGCGCGGGACACTGAAGCTTTCTTT
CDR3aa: CASRDSGASARDTEAFF

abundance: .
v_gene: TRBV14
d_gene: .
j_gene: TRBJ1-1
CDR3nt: TGTGCCAGCAGCCTTGGATGGGGCAGGGCGAACACTGAAGCTTTCTTT
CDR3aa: CASSLGWGRANTEAFF